This TCR beta chain derives from a study of spatial heterogeneity in lung cancer. The study's findings and limits: The numbers of ubiquitous and regional expanded TCRs correlated with ubiquitous and regional nonsynonymous mutations, respectively. Tumor mutation count correlated with how many alpha and beta TCRs expanded intratumorally.

Indicated time point: sample taken at primary tumor resection. A total of over 70 untreated early-stage non-small cell lung cancer patients served as donors. Material for sequencing was whole RNA from tumor, nontumor lung or frozen PBMC, left unsorted. Regarding this clonotype: Its specificity is not known. This beta chain was picked up by a library intended for alpha chains and is off target, so its count carries little meaning.

CDR1 is MNHNS and CDR2 is SASEGT in the germline V gene. This CDR3 is 18 amino acids long. Trimming took off 4 bases at V and 2 bases at J, with 23 bases between the two ends. In TCRdb, the 5' RACE reads were re-called with MiXCR into one record per CDR3 protein. The profile shows about 9,800 distinct CDR3 sequences, about 54% of them singletons. The TCR sequence derives from a female donor with early-stage non-small cell lung cancer. The chain joins TRBV6-1 to TRBJ2-5, with a possible D match to TRBD2 (7 bases). The specimen comprised lung tumor tissue, sampled at surgery. The CDR3 DNA follows: TGTGCCAGCAGTGCTTGGGGGGGCCTCGTAGCAGGTCAAGAGACCCAGTACTTC. It encodes CASSAWGGLVAGQETQYF.